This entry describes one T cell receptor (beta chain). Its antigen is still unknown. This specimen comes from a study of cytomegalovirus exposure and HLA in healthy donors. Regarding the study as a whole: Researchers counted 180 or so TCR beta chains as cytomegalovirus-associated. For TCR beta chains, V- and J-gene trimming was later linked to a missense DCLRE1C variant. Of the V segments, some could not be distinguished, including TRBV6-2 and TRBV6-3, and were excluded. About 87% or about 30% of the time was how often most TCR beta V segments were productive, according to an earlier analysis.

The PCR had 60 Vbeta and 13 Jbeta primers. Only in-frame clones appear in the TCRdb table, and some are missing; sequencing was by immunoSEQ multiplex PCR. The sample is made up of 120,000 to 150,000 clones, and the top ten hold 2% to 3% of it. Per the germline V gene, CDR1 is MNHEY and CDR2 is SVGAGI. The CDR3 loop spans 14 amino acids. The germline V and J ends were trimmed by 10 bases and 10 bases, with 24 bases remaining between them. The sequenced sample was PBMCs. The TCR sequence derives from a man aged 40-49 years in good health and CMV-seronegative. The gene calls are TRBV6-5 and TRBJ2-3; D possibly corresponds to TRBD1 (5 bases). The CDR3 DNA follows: TGTGCCACCCGAAAATTGACAGACCCTAAGGCGCAGTATTTT. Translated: CATRKLTDPKAQYF.